The clone carrying this TCR beta chain was observed a handful of times. Its antigen is still unknown. A much larger clone differs by one base, so this may be a read error. The data belong to a study of regulatory T cells in long-lasting Graves disease. The wider study: Graves' patients with a new diagnosis had received antithyroid drugs under 3 months.

General study points: Possibly, too few samples lowered accuracy. Lower TCR diversity was seen in persistent Graves' patients than in newly diagnosed ones.

The time point was: newly diagnosed GD, antithyroid drugs for less than 3 months. Researchers made the TCR library from RNA that was extracted from PBMCs. In this cohort, patients came from an endocrinology department located in Xi'an, China. CDR3 length: 16 residues. Germline V lookup: CDR1 SGHRS, CDR2 YFSETQ. Building of the TCR beta libraries involved iRepertoire HTBI primers and Arm-PCR of CDR3 regions. TCRdb re-analysed the multiplex PCR reads in MiXCR, keeping a single row per CDR3 protein. The sample contains 200,000 to 250,000 distinct CDR3 sequences, approximately 20% of which appear only once.

The sequencing here drew on peripheral blood mononuclear cells (PBMCs), taken at new diagnosis, from a patient treated with antithyroid drugs. The receptor was derived from a female donor with Graves disease. The genes are TRBV5-1 and TRBJ2-5, with 11 nucleotides matching TRBD2. The CDR3 protein is CAGSLGGLAAQETQYF. The CDR3 DNA reads TGCGCCGGCAGCTTGGGGGGACTAGCGGCCCAAGAGACCCAGTACTTC.